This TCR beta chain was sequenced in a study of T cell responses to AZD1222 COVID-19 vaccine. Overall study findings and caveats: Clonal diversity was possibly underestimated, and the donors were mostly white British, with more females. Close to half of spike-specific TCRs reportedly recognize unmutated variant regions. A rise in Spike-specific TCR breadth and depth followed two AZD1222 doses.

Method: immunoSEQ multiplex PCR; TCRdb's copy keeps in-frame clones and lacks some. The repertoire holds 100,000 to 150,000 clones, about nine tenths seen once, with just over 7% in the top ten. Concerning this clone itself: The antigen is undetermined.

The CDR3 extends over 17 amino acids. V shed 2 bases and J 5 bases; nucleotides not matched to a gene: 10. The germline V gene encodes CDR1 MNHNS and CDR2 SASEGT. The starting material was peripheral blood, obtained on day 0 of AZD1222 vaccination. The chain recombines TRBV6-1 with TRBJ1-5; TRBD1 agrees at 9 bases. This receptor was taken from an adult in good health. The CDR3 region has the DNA TGTGCCAGCAGTGAAAGACCCTGGGACAGGGTATATCAGCCCCAGCATTTT. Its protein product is CASSERPWDRVYQPQHF.